One and the same sample provided the 9 T cell receptor beta chains below, sequenced in a study of shared clonotypes between healthy human individuals. Sequencing used immunoSEQ multiplex PCR; TCRdb keeps in-frame clones, though not all of them. The sample lists under 650,000 clones; less than 96% were seen once. The specimen sequenced was naive CD4+ T cells sorted from blood. Described subset: CD45RA+ positively selected. These receptor sequences come from a woman aged 25 to 39 in good health.

This sequence joins TRBV11-2 and TRBJ2-1, with 7 bases lining up with TRBD2. The length of the CDR3 is 15 residues. Germline V gives CDR1 SGHAT, CDR2 FQNNGV. The ends lost 4 bases at V and 1 base at J; junction bases unmatched: 4. CDR3 residues: CASSSREWSYNEQFF. CDR3 nucleotide sequence: TGTGCCAGCAGCTCGCGGGAGTGGTCCTACAATGAGCAGTTCTTC. The whole variable domain, remainder taken from reference TRBV11-2 and TRBJ2-1, is EAGVAQSPRYKIIEKRQSVAFWCNPISGHATLYWYQQILGQGPKLLIQFQNNGVVDDSQLPKDRFSAERLKGVDSTLKIQPAKLEDSAVYLCASSSREWSYNEQFFGPGTRLTVL.

The chain employs TRBV4-1 and TRBJ2-7, with TRBD2 identical over 7 bases. Germline lookup yields CDR1 MGHRA and CDR2 YSYEKL. The V gene end was trimmed by 0 bases and the J gene end by 5 bases; junction bases not matched to a gene: 7. CDR3 length: 15 residues. The CDR3 is CASSQEGLVVHEQYF. The CDR3 bases are TGCGCCAGCAGCCAAGAAGGACTAGTAGTCCACGAGCAGTACTTC.

The V and J genes are TRBV11-2 and TRBJ2-1; TRBD2 agrees at 9 bases. The J segment lost 8 bases and the V segment lost 0 bases, leaving 5 bases of the junction unmatched. Germline assignment: CDR1 SGHAT and CDR2 FQNNGV. This CDR3 has 15 amino acids. CDR3 residues: CASSLERLAAHEQFF. The CDR3 bases are TGTGCCAGCAGCTTAGAGAGACTAGCGGCCCATGAGCAGTTCTTC.

The chain links TRBV6-1 to TRBJ1-5; D gene uncertain. The V gene's germline CDR1 is MNHNS and CDR2 SASEGT. Trimming took 5 bases from V and 1 from J, leaving 12 bases between them. The CDR3 is 15 amino acids. As DNA, the CDR3 is TGTGCCAGCAGTACCGACACTCAAAGCAATCAGCCCCAGCATTTT. Translated: CASSTDTQSNQPQHF.

The chain is built from TRBV5-1 and TRBJ2-2; 7 bases are a match to TRBD1. The germline CDR1 and CDR2 sequences are SGHRS and YFSETQ. V dropped 3 bases and J dropped 4; count of bases not matched to a gene: 9. This CDR3 is built from 16 residues. The CDR3 DNA follows: TGCGCCAGCAGCTCCACGGGGACAGTTTCCACCGGGGAGCTGTTTTTT. Translation gives CASSSTGTVSTGELFF.

V usage is TRBV10-3 and J usage is TRBJ1-2; D ambiguous. The V end was cut by 0 bases, the J end by 1 base, with 15 bases between. This CDR3 has 17 amino acids. Looked up from germline, CDR1 is ENHRY and CDR2 is SYGVKD. The CDR3 DNA reads TGTGCCATCAGTGAGTCGATGCTGCAGGCCCTTAACTATGGCTACACCTTC. Translated: CAISESMLQALNYGYTF.

This clone has a single count. The chain recombines TRBV7-9 with TRBJ2-3; 7 nucleotides match TRBD1. The germline gives CDR1 SEHNR, CDR2 FQNEAQ (reference sequence). V dropped 3 bases and J dropped 2; count of bases not matched to a gene: 5. The CDR3 sequence is 15 residues long. The CDR3 nucleotides are TGTGCCAGCAGCTTGACAGGGACAAACACAGATACGCAGTATTTT. Residues: CASSLTGTNTDTQYF.

V usage is TRBV25-1 and J usage is TRBJ2-7; 11 bases match TRBD2. Germline V gene lookup returns CDR1 MGHDK and CDR2 SYGVNS. With V trimmed by 3 bases and J by 2 bases, 3 bases remained unmatched. This CDR3 contains 15 residues. The CDR3 reads CASSDSSGRPYEQYF. CDR3 nucleotides: TGTGCCAGCAGTGATTCTAGCGGGAGGCCCTACGAGCAGTACTTC.

This rearrangement joins TRBV6-5 to TRBJ1-5; 7 nucleotides line up with TRBD1. There are 16 residues in the CDR3. Losses at the gene ends were 4 bases for V and 0 bases for J; bases not matched to a gene: 6. The germline V gene encodes CDR1 MNHEY and CDR2 SVGAGI. CDR3 sequence (DNA): TGTGCCAGCAGTTCCGTCGGACAGGATAGCAATCAGCCCCAGCATTTT. It yields the protein CASSSVGQDSNQPQHF.